Below, 6 T cell receptor beta chains from the same sample are listed, as sequenced in a study of blood T cell repertoires in COVID-19. The repertoire was sequenced with immunoSEQ multiplex PCR; TCRdb's copy has only in-frame clones and lacks some. The sample lists fewer than 45,000 clones, approximately 80% occurring once. Sequencing was carried out using peripheral blood. The receptors were sampled from a human donor in a cohort sampled during active COVID-19.

J is TRBJ1-6 and V is TRBV6-5; no reliable D call. The V end lost 6 bases, the J end lost 0 bases, and 6 bases lay between the germline ends. CDR1 and CDR2 (germline): MNHEY, SVGAGI. The CDR3 loop spans 14 amino acids. The CDR3 nucleotides read TGTGCCAGCAGAGCGGGCTCCTATAATTCACCCCTCCACTTT. Translating it yields CASRAGSYNSPLHF.

The V call is TRBV7-6, the J call TRBJ1-1, with no clear D. CDR3 length equals 16 residues. With 1 base removed from V and 4 bases from J, the gap between germline ends came to 16 bases. Germline CDR1 is SGHVS and CDR2 is FNYEAQ. CDR3 region: CASSLGGGGRGTEAFF. In DNA, the CDR3 is TGTGCCAGCAGCTTAGGGGGTGGTGGGAGAGGCACTGAAGCTTTCTTT. Looking up the rest from reference TRBV7-6 and TRBJ1-1 gives the full variable domain: GAGVSQSPRYKVTKRGQDVALRCDPISGHVSLYWYRQALGQGPEFLTYFNYEAQQDKSGLPNDRFSAERPEGSISTLTIQRTEQRDSAMYRCASSLGGGGRGTEAFFGQGTRLTVV.

The CDR3 protein is CSVGGAASHEQYF. CDR3 nucleotide sequence: TGCAGCGTCGGGGGGGCGGCGAGTCACGAGCAGTACTTC. V is TRBV29-1 and J is TRBJ2-7, with TRBD2 identical over 8 bases. This CDR3 contains 13 residues. CDR1 and CDR2 from the germline V gene are SQVTM and ANQGSEA. J was trimmed by 5 bases and V by 6 bases; bases with no gene match: 9.

The V gene is TRBV5-6, the J gene TRBJ2-3; 9 bases fit TRBD2. Germline V gene lookup returns CDR1 SGHDT and CDR2 YYEEEE. This CDR3 is built from 15 residues. J was trimmed by 5 bases and V by 4 bases; bases with no gene match: 8. The CDR3 is CASSGIAGAGDTQYF. For the CDR3, the DNA is TGTGCCAGCAGCGGGATAGCGGGGGCGGGAGATACGCAGTATTTT.

The J gene is TRBJ1-1, the V gene TRBV5-4, with D perhaps matching TRBD1 (5 bases). The V gene lost 0 bases and the J gene lost 0 bases, with 12 bases spanning the gap. Germline V lookup: CDR1 SGHNT, CDR2 YYREEE (reference sequence). The CDR3 has 16 residues. CDR3 sequence (DNA): TGTGCCAGCAGCTTGGGTATCCTGACAGTGAACACTGAAGCTTTCTTT. This codes for CASSLGILTVNTEAFF.

This clone was found once. The gene calls are TRBV12-5 and TRBJ2-2; 8 bases agree with TRBD2. CDR1 LGHNT and CDR2 FRNRAP come from the germline V gene. The V and J ends lost 0 bases and 6 bases, in that order; junction bases with no gene match: 6. The length of the CDR3 is 16 residues. The CDR3 loop is CASGLVSVGGAGELFF. Written as DNA, the CDR3 is TGTGCTAGTGGTTTGGTATCTGTCGGGGGGGCCGGGGAGCTGTTTTTT.